One sample yielded the 20 T cell receptor beta chains listed below, sequenced in a study of molecular identifiers for immune sequencing clone quantification. From the PCR reads, TCRdb called clonotypes with MiXCR, one entry per CDR3 protein. The data show 250,000 to 400,000 distinct CDR3 sequences, around 21% seen once. The sample consisted of naive CD8+ T cells from blood, with Jurkat cell RNA spiked in. Subset of the sample: FACS-sorted CD8+CD4-CCR7+CD45RA+ naive T cells. Source of these receptors: a human donor in good health. Some libraries in this study had Jurkat cell RNA spiked in.

This clonotype has at least ten counts. The chain has TRBV25-1 and TRBJ1-1; D is uncertain. The germline V and J ends were trimmed by 3 bases and 7 bases, with 9 bases remaining between them. The germline V gene encodes CDR1 MGHDK and CDR2 SYGVNS. This CDR3 comprises 12 residues. CDR3 nucleotides: TGTGCCAGCAGTGATCTGACATTTGAAGCTTTCTTT. The encoded protein is CASSDLTFEAFF.

There are many counts of this clonotype. This sequence joins TRBV5-1 and TRBJ2-2, with TRBD2 matching 14 bases. Per germline, CDR1 SGHRS and CDR2 YFSETQ. V dropped 4 bases and J dropped 4; count of bases not matched to a gene: 9. The length of the CDR3 is 18 residues. CDR3 loop: CASSGGTSGSHGTGELFF. The CDR3 nucleotides are TGCGCCAGCAGCGGAGGGACTAGCGGGAGTCACGGCACCGGGGAGCTGTTTTTT.

The V gene is TRBV12-3 or TRBV12-4, the J gene TRBJ2-5, with 9 bases fitting TRBD2. The CDR3 spans 16 residues. V lost 8 bases, J lost 2 bases, and 12 bases stayed unmatched. The CDR3 sequence: CASSISGGPIQETQYF. The CDR3 bases are TGTGCCAGCTCGATTAGCGGGGGACCTATACAAGAGACCCAGTACTTC.

The gene calls are TRBV29-1 and TRBJ2-3; D gene ambiguous. The V end was cut by 4 bases, the J end by 0 bases, with 5 bases between. There are 12 residues in the CDR3. Looked up from germline, CDR1 is SQVTM and CDR2 is ANQGSEA. This chain's CDR3 is CSVVTSTDTQYF. DNA for the CDR3: TGCAGCGTTGTGACCAGCACAGATACGCAGTATTTT.

Note on this clonotype: An end of the junction differs from the germline gene, which may be a read error. The rearrangement uses TRBV7-9 and TRBJ1-3; D perhaps matches TRBD1 (5 bases). This CDR3 is 20 amino acids long. Germline assignment: CDR1 SEHNR and CDR2 FQNEAQ (reference sequence). CDR3 nucleotides: TGTACCAGCAGCACCACCGAGGTTTCGGGTCCCCGGGGGGACGGAAACACCATATATTTT. Protein product: CTSSTTEVSGPRGDGNTIYF.

This clonotype was detected only a few times. The chain joins TRBV27 to TRBJ2-2, with D perhaps TRBD1 (6 bases). Germline V gene lookup returns CDR1 MNHEY and CDR2 SMNVEV (reference sequence). Trimming removed 5 bases at V and 4 bases at J, with 14 bases between. The CDR3 length is 15 residues. CDR3 in DNA: TGTGCCAGCAGTCCCGAGGACAGCGGCACCGGGGAGCTGTTTTTT. This sequence encodes CASSPEDSGTGELFF.

This clonotype has a count of ten or more. The chain employs TRBV28 and TRBJ2-5; no clear D gene. The CDR3 spans 11 residues. Germline CDR1 reads MDHEN; CDR2 reads SYDVKM. V shed 2 bases and J shed 4 bases, with 2 bases lying between them. The CDR3 reads CASSLAETQYF. The CDR3 DNA sequence: TGTGCCAGCAGTTTAGCAGAGACCCAGTACTTC.

This chain joins TRBV15 and TRBJ1-5; D gene unclear. V was pared by 8 bases and J by 0 bases, with 14 bases between. CDR3 length: 15 amino acids. The germline gives CDR1 LNHNV, CDR2 YYDKDF (reference sequence). CDR3 in amino acids: CATSRADYSNQPQHF. The DNA for the CDR3 is TGTGCCACCTCGAGAGCGGATTATAGCAATCAGCCCCAGCATTTT.

The sample holds a few counts of this clonotype. The chain couples TRBV2 to TRBJ1-1, with TRBD1 matching 8 bases. Germline CDR1 reads SNHLY; CDR2 reads FYNNEI. The length of the CDR3 is 15 residues. Losses at the gene ends were 4 bases for V and 4 bases for J; bases not matched to a gene: 8. DNA of the CDR3: TGTGCCAGCAGTGTTTCAGGGGGCACTGGCACTGAAGCTTTCTTT. Encoded protein: CASSVSGGTGTEAFF.

This clonotype has ten or more counts. This chain joins TRBV2 and TRBJ1-6, with a possible D match to TRBD1 (6 bases). CDR1 and CDR2 from the germline V gene are SNHLY and FYNNEI. Trimming stripped 2 bases from V and 7 bases from J, with 12 bases between. The CDR3 is made up of 15 amino acids. The CDR3 DNA sequence: TGTGCCAGCAGTGAATGGGGGCGAATGAATTCACCCCTCCACTTT. Amino acid sequence: CASSEWGRMNSPLHF.

As concerns this clonotype: Being one base from a much bigger clone, this may be a read error. The chain employs TRBV30 and TRBJ1-1; no clear D. Germline CDR1 reads GTSNPN; CDR2 reads SVGIG (reference sequence). The CDR3 is 12 residues long. This CDR3 is CARSFLGTEAFF. The CDR3 bases are TGTGCCCGGAGTTTCCTGGGCACTGAAGCTTTCTTT. Variable domain in full (rest from reference TRBV30 and TRBJ1-1): SQTIHQWPATLVQPVGSPLSLECTVEGTSNPNLYWYRQAAGRGLQLLFYSVGIGQISSEVPQNLSASRPQDRQFILSSKKLLLSDSGFYLCARSFLGTEAFFGQGTRLTVV.

The table lists this clonotype with many counts. Germline and junction disagree at one end, which may indicate a read error. The chain combines TRBV7-6 with TRBJ2-5, with D perhaps matching TRBD1 or TRBD2 (6 bases each). The CDR3 sequence is 16 residues long. Per germline, CDR1 SGHVS and CDR2 FNYEAQ. CDR3 in amino acids: CASTLRGESLRETQYF. The CDR3 DNA follows: TGTGCCAGCACCTTAAGGGGGGAGTCTTTGCGCGAGACCCAGTACTTC.

This clonotype came up a few times. The chain is built from TRBV3-1 and TRBJ2-7; 10 bases align to TRBD2. The V gene end was trimmed by 4 bases and the J gene end by 2 bases; junction bases not matched to a gene: 2. CDR1 and CDR2 from the germline V gene are LGHDT and YNNKEL (reference sequence). This CDR3 spans 14 amino acids. Here the CDR3 DNA reads TGTGCCAGCAGCCGCCTAGCGGGAGCCTACGAGCAGTACTTC. This gives the protein CASSRLAGAYEQYF.

This rearrangement joins TRBV11-2 to TRBJ2-1, with TRBD2 as a possible D gene (6 bases). V gave up 1 base and J gave up 7 bases, with 11 bases separating them. Germline CDR1 and CDR2: SGHAT and FQNNGV. CDR3 length: 14 residues. CDR3 in amino acids: CASSLGLGMNEQFF. CDR3 DNA: TGTGCCAGCAGCTTAGGACTAGGGATGAATGAGCAGTTCTTC.

This clonotype came up many times. J is TRBJ2-3 and V is TRBV5-1; 12 bases match TRBD2. The CDR3 extends over 17 amino acids. Germline CDR1 and CDR2: SGHRS and YFSETQ. Trimming took 3 bases from V and 2 from J; bases not matched to a gene: 7. The CDR3 coding sequence is TGCGCCAGCAGCTACAATGGACTAGCGGGGATCACAGATACGCAGTATTTT. Its translation: CASSYNGLAGITDTQYF. Combining the CDR3 with reference TRBV5-1 and TRBJ2-3 gives the whole variable domain KAGVTQTPRYLIKTRGQQVTLSCSPISGHRSVSWYQQTPGQGLQFLFEYFSETQRNKGNFPGRFSGRQFSNSRSEMNVSTLELGDSALYLCASSYNGLAGITDTQYFGPGTRLTVL.

This clonotype appeared many times. The chain uses TRBV29-1 and TRBJ2-6; D gene ambiguous. The ends were cut back, 4 bases at V and 2 bases at J, with 12 bases in the middle. The CDR3 has 15 amino acids. The V gene's germline CDR1 is SQVTM and CDR2 ANQGSEA. The CDR3 DNA follows: TGCAGCGTTGCCCTGGGTTGGGCTGGGGCCAACGTCCTGACTTTC. Translating gives CSVALGWAGANVLTF.

A remark on this clonotype: Given a much more abundant clone one base away, this may be a read error. In nucleotides, the CDR3 is TGTGCCAGCAGTCACTCGCAAGGACAGGGGTACCACGAGCAGTACTTC. Encoded protein: CASSHSQGQGYHEQYF. The rearrangement uses TRBV6-6 and TRBJ2-7; 9 positions agree with TRBD1. CDR1 and CDR2 from the germline V gene are MNHNY and SVGAGI (reference sequence). The CDR3 has 16 residues.

This clonotype was recorded at least ten times. The gene calls are TRBV29-1 and TRBJ2-7; D possibly uses TRBD1 or TRBD2 (6 bases each). Germline lookup yields CDR1 SQVTM and CDR2 ANQGSEA. Trimming cost V 4 bases and J 4 bases, with 17 bases left between them. There are 14 residues in the CDR3. The CDR3 region has the DNA TGCAGCGTTGTGGTGCCCGGGGGCCATTACGAGCAGTACTTC. Residues: CSVVVPGGHYEQYF.

Comments on this clonotype: Its ends do not fully match the called genes, so a read error is possible. J is TRBJ2-5 and V is TRBV19; D not resolved. Germline V lookup: CDR1 LNHDA, CDR2 SQIVND (reference sequence). This CDR3 is built from 13 residues. The CDR3 DNA sequence: TGTGCCAGTAGTATACAGGACCAAGAGACCCTGTACTTC. It specifies CASSIQDQETLYF.

Ten or more counts support this clonotype. The chain couples TRBV7-8 to TRBJ2-4; D gene unclear. The CDR3 is 15 amino acids. CDR1 and CDR2 from the germline V gene are SGHVS and FQNEAQ. Trimming stripped 2 bases from V and 0 bases from J, with 8 bases between. CDR3 amino acids: CASSLFPVAKNIQYF. The CDR3 DNA reads TGTGCCAGCAGCTTATTTCCCGTAGCCAAAAACATTCAGTACTTC.